The 24 T cell receptor beta chains listed next were all sequenced from one sample in a study of T cells in Graves' hyperthyroidism and ophthalmopathy. TCR beta CDR3 region amplification was performed from RNA transcripts. Researchers ran a first-round RT-PCR on the TCR CDR3 using the HTBI primer set. MiXCR, applied by TCRdb to the multiplex PCR reads, yields one record per CDR3 protein. The sample has some 760,000 distinct CDR3 sequences, about 14% seen once. Sequencing was performed on blood. The source is a woman aged 18-30 years with Graves' hyperthyroidism.

Written as DNA, the CDR3 is TGCGCCAGCAGCCAAGAGGGCGCCGCCTACGAGCAGTACTTC. Its protein is CASSQEGAAYEQYF. V gene TRBV4-1 combines with J gene TRBJ2-7; the D is unclear. The CDR3 has 14 amino acids. CDR1 and CDR2 (germline): MGHRA, YSYEKL. V was trimmed by 0 bases and J by 2 bases, leaving 8 bases between them.

This clonotype was found many times. J is TRBJ1-1 and V is TRBV10-3, with 9 positions matching TRBD1. V was pared by 6 bases and J by 11 bases, with 4 bases of the junction left unmatched. There are 11 residues in the CDR3. CDR1 and CDR2 from the germline V gene are ENHRY and SYGVKD. The CDR3 spells CAIRGQGEAFF. CDR3 coding DNA: TGTGCCATCAGGGGACAGGGTGAGGCTTTCTTT.

This clonotype was counted many times. V and J are TRBV6-1 and TRBJ2-1; maybe TRBD1 (5 bases). Germline CDR1 reads MNHNS; CDR2 reads SASEGT. V was shortened by 3 bases and J by 3 bases, with 9 bases between the two germline ends. This CDR3 is built from 14 residues. CDR3: CASSESGFYNEQFF. The CDR3 DNA sequence: TGTGCCAGCAGTGAGTCAGGGTTCTACAATGAGCAGTTCTTC.

This clonotype has ten or more counts. The V call is TRBV6-2 or TRBV6-3, the J call TRBJ2-5, with D unclear. Germline V lookup: CDR1 MNHEY, CDR2 SVGEGT. The CDR3 contains 16 residues. V lost 8 bases and J lost 0, with 19 bases in between. This CDR3 is CASRWADEQDQETQYF. The CDR3 DNA follows: TGTGCCAGCCGCTGGGCAGACGAACAAGACCAAGAGACCCAGTACTTC.

The chain recombines TRBV27 with TRBJ2-7, with 10 bases that match TRBD1. Germline CDR1 is MNHEY and CDR2 is SMNVEV (reference sequence). This CDR3 comprises 13 residues. Trimming at V came to 4 bases and at J to 6 bases, leaving 3 bases not matched to a gene. The CDR3 bases are TGTGCCAGCAGTTCCCGGGACAGGGGCGAGCAGTACTTC. Translated: CASSSRDRGEQYF.

This clonotype was detected ten times or more. The rearrangement links TRBV20-1 to TRBJ2-5, with 8 bases identical to TRBD2. The germline V gene encodes CDR1 DFQATT and CDR2 SNEGSKA (reference sequence). J was trimmed by 3 bases and V by 3 bases; bases with no gene match: 6. This CDR3 has 14 residues. CDR3 in amino acids: CSASVPGGEETQYF. The CDR3 nucleotides read TGCAGTGCTAGTGTTCCGGGAGGGGAAGAGACCCAGTACTTC.

This clonotype was detected many times. The chain uses TRBV9 and TRBJ2-7; unclear D gene. This CDR3 has 18 amino acids. Looked up from germline, CDR1 is SGDLS and CDR2 is YYNGEE. With 0 bases removed from V and 2 bases from J, the gap between germline ends came to 21 bases. CDR3 sequence reads: CASSVGDRSWELPYEQYF. The CDR3 region has the DNA TGTGCCAGCAGCGTAGGAGACCGGTCCTGGGAATTACCCTACGAGCAGTACTTC.

In its sample, this clonotype was seen a few times. The chain couples TRBV20-1 to TRBJ2-3; TRBD2 aligns across 13 bases. The germline gives CDR1 DFQATT, CDR2 SNEGSKA (reference sequence). V lost 1 base and J lost 5; bases outside the gene matches: 6. There are 16 residues in the CDR3. The CDR3 DNA reads as TGCAGTGCTAGAGGCTGGACTAGCGGGAGTCAAGATACGCAGTATTTT. It specifies CSARGWTSGSQDTQYF.

This chain joins TRBV24-1 and TRBJ2-1, with 12 nucleotides matching TRBD2. Germline loops: CDR1 KGHDR, CDR2 SFDVKD. The V gene end was trimmed by 3 bases and the J gene end by 3 bases; junction bases not matched to a gene: 14. The CDR3 contains 20 residues. The CDR3 DNA sequence: TGTGCCACCAGTGATCCATCCCCAGGACTAGCGGGGCCCCACTACAATGAGCAGTTCTTC. The encoded protein is CATSDPSPGLAGPHYNEQFF.

This clonotype was seen ten or more times. The chain couples TRBV28 to TRBJ1-5; no clear D gene. The CDR3 totals 13 residues. Germline lookup yields CDR1 MDHEN and CDR2 SYDVKM. The ends were cut back, 8 bases at V and 3 bases at J, with 11 bases in the middle. DNA for the CDR3: TGTGCCAGCTCCTATGTTCCCAATCAGCCCCAGCATTTT. Its translation is CASSYVPNQPQHF.

This clonotype was picked up many times. The rearrangement joins TRBV27 to TRBJ2-2; 7 nucleotides match TRBD1. Per germline, CDR1 MNHEY and CDR2 SMNVEV (reference sequence). Losses at the gene ends were 3 bases for V and 2 bases for J; bases not matched to a gene: 12. The CDR3 is made up of 18 amino acids. The CDR3: CASSFLLTGTDNTGELFF. DNA of the CDR3: TGTGCCAGCAGTTTCCTCTTAACCGGGACAGATAACACCGGGGAGCTGTTTTTT.

This clonotype has only a few counts. The chain employs TRBV19 and TRBJ1-4, with D perhaps TRBD1 (5 bases). V was pared by 4 bases and J by 3 bases, with 12 bases between. The length of the CDR3 is 15 residues. Germline loops: CDR1 LNHDA, CDR2 SQIVND (reference sequence). CDR3 nucleotide sequence: TGTGCCAGTAGTAAGTCGAGGGGATCTAATGAAAAACTGTTTTTT. This translates into CASSKSRGSNEKLFF. Variable domain in full (rest from reference TRBV19 and TRBJ1-4): DGGITQSPKYLFRKEGQNVTLSCEQNLNHDAMYWYRQDPGQGLRLIYYSQIVNDFQKGDIAEGYSVSREKKESFPLTVTSAQKNPTAFYLCASSKSRGSNEKLFFGSGTQLSVL.

This clonotype was counted many times. This chain connects TRBV7-9 to TRBJ2-7; TRBD2 agrees at 8 bases. J gave up 0 bases and V 5 bases, and 6 bases lay outside the gene matches. CDR1 and CDR2 from the germline V gene are SEHNR and FQNEAQ (reference sequence). The CDR3 extends over 15 amino acids. The CDR3 sequence: CASSPPTSVSYEQYF. The CDR3 nucleotides read TGTGCCAGCAGCCCCCCGACTAGCGTCTCCTACGAGCAGTACTTC. Drawing the rest from reference TRBV7-9 and TRBJ2-7, the complete variable domain is DTGVSQNPRHKITKRGQNVTFRCDPISEHNRLYWYRQTLGQGPEFLTYFQNEAQLEKSRLLSDRFSAERPKGSFSTLEIQRTEQGDSAMYLCASSPPTSVSYEQYFGPGTRLTVT.

V usage is TRBV11-2 and J usage is TRBJ2-7; D not certain. Looked up from germline, CDR1 is SGHAT and CDR2 is FQNNGV. The V and J ends lost 4 bases and 0 bases respectively, with 16 bases between them. This CDR3 is built from 16 residues. CDR3 residues: CASSYNPGLSSYEQYF. The DNA of the CDR3 is TGTGCCAGCAGCTACAACCCGGGCCTCAGCTCCTACGAGCAGTACTTC.

This clonotype was observed at least ten times. The gene calls are TRBV11-3 and TRBJ2-2; no reliable D call. CDR1 is SGHNT, CDR2 YENEEA, per germline. Trimming took 5 bases from V and 1 from J, leaving 11 bases between them. CDR3 length: 15 residues. CDR3 amino acids: CASSPTTLNTGELFF. CDR3 DNA: TGTGCCAGCAGCCCAACGACCCTGAACACCGGGGAGCTGTTTTTT.

This clonotype was detected a few times. V usage is TRBV19 and J usage is TRBJ2-1; 9 nucleotides align to TRBD1. CDR3 length: 15 amino acids. Germline V CDR1 and CDR2: LNHDA, SQIVND (reference sequence). Trimming at V came to 7 bases and at J to 8 bases, leaving 12 bases not matched to a gene. The CDR3 DNA is TGTGCCAGTACCCCGGGACAGGGAAAGGTGCATGAGCAGTTCTTC. Translated, it gives CASTPGQGKVHEQFF.

This clonotype showed up many times. The chain recombines TRBV20-1 with TRBJ1-5; possibly TRBD1 for D (5 bases). Trimming took 4 bases from V and 1 from J, leaving 8 bases between them. The CDR3 consists of 13 residues. The germline V gene encodes CDR1 DFQATT and CDR2 SNEGSKA (reference sequence). CDR3 residues: CSATGSSNQPQHF. In DNA form, the CDR3 reads TGCAGTGCTACAGGGTCGAGCAATCAGCCCCAGCATTTT.

This clonotype was seen many times. The chain recombines TRBV7-8 with TRBJ2-1; TRBD1 matches at 7 bases. Germline CDR1 reads SGHVS; CDR2 reads FQNEAQ. The CDR3 runs to 21 residues. J gave up 2 bases and V 0 bases, and 19 bases lay outside the gene matches. CDR3 in amino acids: CASSLARTGARSRWTYNEQFF. As DNA, the CDR3 is TGTGCCAGCAGCTTAGCGCGGACAGGTGCCCGATCTAGGTGGACCTACAATGAGCAGTTCTTC. The full variable domain, completed using reference TRBV7-8 and TRBJ2-1, is GAGVSQSPRYKVAKRGQDVALRCDPISGHVSLFWYQQALGQGPEFLTYFQNEAQLDKSGLPSDRFFAERPEGSVSTLKIQRTQQEDSAVYLCASSLARTGARSRWTYNEQFFGPGTRLTVL.

This chain uses TRBV13 with TRBJ2-1, with 12 nucleotides matching TRBD2. Trimming removed 4 bases from V and 7 bases from J; junction bases left unmatched: 8. Germline values: CDR1 PRHDT, CDR2 FYEKMQ (reference sequence). The CDR3 totals 16 residues. CDR3 region: CASSSGLAGLSNEQFF. In nucleotides, the CDR3 is TGTGCCAGCAGCTCAGGACTAGCGGGACTATCAAATGAGCAGTTCTTC.

The chain recombines TRBV18 with TRBJ2-1; D is ambiguous. Between the trimmed V and J ends, which lost 2 bases and 2 bases, there was a span of 7 bases. The CDR3 has 14 residues. Germline CDR1 is KGHSH and CDR2 is LQKENI. CDR3 residues: CASSPTYTYNEQFF. As DNA, the CDR3 is TGTGCCAGCTCACCAACGTACACCTACAATGAGCAGTTCTTC.

This clonotype has ten or more counts. CDR3 amino acids: CASSYSEGTGELFF. CDR3 coding DNA: TGTGCCAGCAGTTACTCTGAAGGGACCGGGGAGCTGTTTTTT. V usage is TRBV6-6 and J usage is TRBJ2-2; D ambiguous. The CDR3 consists of 14 residues. Germline CDR1 is MNHNY and CDR2 is SVGAGI (reference sequence). V was pared by 0 bases and J by 5 bases, with 7 bases between.

Ten or more counts support this clonotype. The chain is built from TRBV3-1 and TRBJ2-7; D unresolved. V was shortened by 0 bases and J by 1 base, with 10 bases between the two germline ends. The CDR3 contains 15 residues. The V gene's germline CDR1 is LGHDT and CDR2 YNNKEL (reference sequence). The CDR3 nucleotides read TGTGCCAGCAGCCAAGAAGGCCGGGTATCCTACGAGCAGTACTTC. Its translation: CASSQEGRVSYEQYF.

This clonotype has only a few counts. The J gene is TRBJ2-1, the V gene TRBV27; D may be TRBD2 (5 bases). Between the trimmed V and J ends, which lost 4 bases and 12 bases, there was a span of 19 bases. There are 14 residues in the CDR3. Germline-derived CDR1 and CDR2 are MNHEY and SMNVEV (reference sequence). In DNA form, the CDR3 reads TGTGCCAGCAGTTCCCCGGACTTCCGACCTTGGCAGTTCTTC. As protein: CASSSPDFRPWQFF.

A few counts support this clonotype. The chain recombines TRBV7-9 with TRBJ2-2; D is perhaps TRBD1 (5 bases). The CDR3 runs 14 residues. V dropped 3 bases and J dropped 6 bases, with 11 bases sitting between them. Germline-derived CDR1 and CDR2 are SEHNR and FQNEAQ (reference sequence). The CDR3 DNA reads as TGTGCCAGCAGCTTCAGGGCTTTTGCCGGGGAGCTGTTTTTT. It codes for CASSFRAFAGELFF.